This T cell receptor (beta chain) was observed in a study of blood T cells in healthy people across ages. Then a second PCR, running about 6 to 11 cycles, was carried out with a sample-barcoded 5' primer and a J-beta primer mix. One entry per CDR3 protein results from TCRdb running MiXCR on the 5' RACE reads. Found here are 1.5 million or so distinct CDR3 sequences, 42% of them singletons; the top ten hold about 4.1%. CDR3 length equals 14 residues. The germline V gene has CDR1 SGHRS and CDR2 YFSETQ. The germline V and J ends were trimmed by 5 bases and 9 bases, with 19 bases remaining between them. This clonotype is a singleton in its sample.

Sequencing was performed on blood. The clonotype originates from a woman aged 18-35 years in good health. The chain recombines TRBV5-1 with TRBJ2-3, with D tentatively TRBD1 or TRBD2 (6 bases each). CDR3 amino acids: CASRNTLGGRTQYF. CDR3 coding DNA: TGCGCCAGCAGGAATACCCTAGGGGGGAGAACGCAGTATTTT.